Sequencing of this TCR beta chain was carried out in a study of tissue T cells after allogeneic stem cell transplantation. Study observations and caveats: Shared clones across patients were few; motif clustering revealed tissue-specific shared signatures. In patients and mice, blood and spleen missed much of tissue repertoire.

The time point here: mouse harvest day 14 after allogeneic transplant. The graft held 10^6 splenic CD5+ T cells and 10^7 T-cell-depleted bone marrow cells. This mouse GVHD model was MHC-mismatched B6 to BALB/c, profiled day 7 or 14. In its sample, this clone was seen a few times. Antigen unknown. Genes and germline come from the mouse. The CDR3 is cut off 1 residue early in the read; its end comes from the germline J gene. V lost 9 bases to trimming and J lost 4 bases, with 13 bases between them. The germline CDR1 and CDR2 sequences are FNHDT and SITEND (reference sequence). The CDR3 runs to 13 residues. Profiling relied on immunoSEQ multiplex PCR, and the TCRdb table lists in-frame clones only, not all of them. The sample yields about 4,400 clones, around 45% seen once.

The V gene is TRBV19, the J gene TRBJ1-4, with D hard to call. The specimen sequenced was lymph node tissue. This receptor was obtained from a female BALB/c mouse given C57BL/6 T cells with graft-versus-host disease after an allogeneic hematopoietic cell transplant. The CDR3 protein is CAKGGRGNERLFF. The DNA read from the CDR3 is TGTGCCAAGGGCGGACGGGGCAACGAAAGATTATTT.